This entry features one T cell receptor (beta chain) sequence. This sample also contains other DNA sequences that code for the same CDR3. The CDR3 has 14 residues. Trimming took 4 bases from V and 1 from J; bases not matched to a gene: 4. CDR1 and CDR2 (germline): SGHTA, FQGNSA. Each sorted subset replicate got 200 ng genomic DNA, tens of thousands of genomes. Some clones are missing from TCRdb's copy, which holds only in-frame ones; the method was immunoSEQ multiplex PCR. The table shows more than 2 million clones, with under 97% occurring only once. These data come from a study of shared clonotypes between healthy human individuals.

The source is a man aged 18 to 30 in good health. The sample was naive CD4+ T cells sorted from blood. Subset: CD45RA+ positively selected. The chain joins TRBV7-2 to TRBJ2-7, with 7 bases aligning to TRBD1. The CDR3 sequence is CASSSDRVSYEQYF. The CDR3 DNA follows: TGTGCCAGCAGCTCAGACAGGGTATCCTACGAGCAGTACTTC.